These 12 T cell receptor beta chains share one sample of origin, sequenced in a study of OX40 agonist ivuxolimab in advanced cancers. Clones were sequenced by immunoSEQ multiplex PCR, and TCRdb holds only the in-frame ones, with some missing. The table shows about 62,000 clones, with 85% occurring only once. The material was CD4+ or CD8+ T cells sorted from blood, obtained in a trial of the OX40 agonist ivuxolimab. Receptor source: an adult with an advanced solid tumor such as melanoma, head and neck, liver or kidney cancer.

CDR3 coding DNA: TGTGCCAGCAGGGAACACCAAGAGACCCAGTACTTC. Translated: CASREHQETQYF. The chain employs TRBV2 and TRBJ2-5; D unresolved. CDR1 is SNHLY and CDR2 is FYNNEI in the germline V gene. The V end lost 6 bases, the J end lost 0 bases, and 5 bases lay between the germline ends. The CDR3 runs 12 residues.

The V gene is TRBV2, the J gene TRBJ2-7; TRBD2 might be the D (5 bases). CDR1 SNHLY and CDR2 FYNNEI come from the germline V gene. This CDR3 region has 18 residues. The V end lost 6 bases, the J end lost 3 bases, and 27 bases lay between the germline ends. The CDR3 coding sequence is TGTGCCAGCAGCGAAAGGGCTAGCACCGGAGGCTATCACTACGAGCAGTACTTC. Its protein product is CASSERASTGGYHYEQYF. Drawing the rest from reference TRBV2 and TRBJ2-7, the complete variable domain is EPEVTQTPSHQVTQMGQEVILRCVPISNHLYFYWYRQILGQKVEFLVSFYNNEISEKSEIFDDQFSVERPDGSNFTLKIRSTKLEDSAMYFCASSERASTGGYHYEQYFGPGTRLTVT.

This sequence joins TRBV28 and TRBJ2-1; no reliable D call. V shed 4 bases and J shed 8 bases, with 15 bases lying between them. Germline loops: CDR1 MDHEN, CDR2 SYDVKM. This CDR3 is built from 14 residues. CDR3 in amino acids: CASSSPYKYDEQFF. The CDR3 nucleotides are TGTGCCAGCAGTTCCCCTTACAAGTATGATGAGCAGTTCTTC.

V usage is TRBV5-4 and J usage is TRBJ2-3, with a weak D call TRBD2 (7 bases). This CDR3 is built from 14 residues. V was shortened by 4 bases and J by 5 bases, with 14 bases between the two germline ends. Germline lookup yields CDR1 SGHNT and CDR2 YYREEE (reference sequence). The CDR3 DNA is TGTGCCAGCAGCGGGAGGGGGGGTGGAGATACGCAGTATTTT. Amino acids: CASSGRGGGDTQYF. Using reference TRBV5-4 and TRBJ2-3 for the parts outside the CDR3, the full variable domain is ETGVTQSPTHLIKTRGQQVTLRCSSQSGHNTVSWYQQALGQGPQFIFQYYREEENGRGNFPPRFSGLQFPNYSSELNVNALELDDSALYLCASSGRGGGDTQYFGPGTRLTVL.

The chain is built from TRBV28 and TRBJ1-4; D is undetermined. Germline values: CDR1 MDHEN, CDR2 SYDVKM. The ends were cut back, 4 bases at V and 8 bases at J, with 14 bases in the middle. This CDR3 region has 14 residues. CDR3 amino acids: CASSYSGRKEKLFF. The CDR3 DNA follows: TGTGCCAGCAGTTATTCCGGGAGGAAGGAAAAACTGTTTTTT.

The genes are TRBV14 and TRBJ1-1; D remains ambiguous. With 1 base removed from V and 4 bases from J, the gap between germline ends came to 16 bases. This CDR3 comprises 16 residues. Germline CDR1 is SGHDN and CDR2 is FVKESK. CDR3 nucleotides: TGTGCCAGCAGCCAAGCCCTGGGCCGATCAGCCACTGAAGCTTTCTTT. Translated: CASSQALGRSATEAFF.

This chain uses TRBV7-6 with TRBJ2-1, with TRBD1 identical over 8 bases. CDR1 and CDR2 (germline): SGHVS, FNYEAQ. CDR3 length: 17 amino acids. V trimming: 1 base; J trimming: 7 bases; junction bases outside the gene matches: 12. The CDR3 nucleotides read TGTGCCAGCAGCTTAGAGGGGCCCGGGACAGGCAAAAATGAGCAGTTCTTC. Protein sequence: CASSLEGPGTGKNEQFF.

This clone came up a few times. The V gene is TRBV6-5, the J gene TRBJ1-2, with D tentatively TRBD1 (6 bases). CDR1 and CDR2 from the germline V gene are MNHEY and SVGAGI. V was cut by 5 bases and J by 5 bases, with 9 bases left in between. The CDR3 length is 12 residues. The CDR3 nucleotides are TGTGCCAGCAGTGACAGGATTTATGGCTACACCTTC. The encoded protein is CASSDRIYGYTF.

The chain's CDR3 is CASSIGLAGGSSYNEQFF. The CDR3 bases are TGTGCCAGTAGTATAGGGCTAGCGGGGGGGAGCTCCTACAATGAGCAGTTCTTC. V usage is TRBV19 and J usage is TRBJ2-1, with TRBD2 matching 12 bases. The germline V gene encodes CDR1 LNHDA and CDR2 SQIVND (reference sequence). V lost 1 base to trimming and J lost 0 bases; unmatched junction nucleotides: 4. The length of the CDR3 is 18 residues.

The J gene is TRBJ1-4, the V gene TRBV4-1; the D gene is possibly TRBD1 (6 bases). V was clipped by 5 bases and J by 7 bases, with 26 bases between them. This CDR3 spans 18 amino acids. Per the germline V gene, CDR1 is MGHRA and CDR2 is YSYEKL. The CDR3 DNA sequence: TGCGCCAGCAGCTACGGGCCCCAGACCGAGAGCAGGGGTGAAAAACTGTTTTTT. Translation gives CASSYGPQTESRGEKLFF.

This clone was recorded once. The DNA of the CDR3 is TGTGCCAGCAACGGGAGGTCCTCTGGAAACACCATATATTTT. Its protein product is CASNGRSSGNTIYF. The chain is built from TRBV7-2 and TRBJ1-3; D call uncertain. CDR1 is SGHTA, CDR2 FQGNSA, per germline. The CDR3 extends over 14 amino acids. Trimming removed 7 bases from V and 0 bases from J, with 10 bases in between.

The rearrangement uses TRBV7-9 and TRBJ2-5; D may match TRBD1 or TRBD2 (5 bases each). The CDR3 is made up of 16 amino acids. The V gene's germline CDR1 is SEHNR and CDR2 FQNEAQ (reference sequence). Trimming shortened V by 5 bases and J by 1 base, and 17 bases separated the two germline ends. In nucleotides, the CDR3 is TGTGCCAGCAGCGTAACCCCTTCCGGGACCCAAGAGACCCAGTACTTC. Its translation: CASSVTPSGTQETQYF.